Below, 21 T cell receptor beta chains from the same sample are listed, as sequenced in a study of T cells after yellow fever vaccination. Each CDR3 protein gets one entry after TCRdb re-called the 5' RACE reads with MiXCR. Of some 560,000 distinct CDR3 sequences listed, 17% are singletons. Specimen: PBMCs, collected 5 days after the first yellow fever vaccination. The receptors originated from a man between 18 and 29 years old who received the YFV17D yellow fever vaccine.

This clonotype was detected only a few times. This chain links TRBV3-1 with TRBJ1-3; possibly TRBD1 for D (6 bases). The CDR3 consists of 17 residues. Germline assignment: CDR1 LGHDT and CDR2 YNNKEL (reference sequence). V was clipped by 1 base and J by 3 bases, with 16 bases between them. Here the CDR3 reads CASSQARLGAGGNTIYF. CDR3 nucleotide sequence: TGTGCCAGCAGCCAAGCGCGCCTGGGGGCTGGTGGAAACACCATATATTTT.

This chain links TRBV5-5 with TRBJ1-2, with TRBD1 as a possible D gene (6 bases). This CDR3 contains 15 residues. Germline V gene lookup returns CDR1 SGHKS and CDR2 YYEKEE (reference sequence). The V end was cut by 2 bases, the J end by 4 bases, with 15 bases between. The CDR3 spells CASSFTGSPTYGYTF. The CDR3 nucleotides read TGTGCCAGCAGCTTCACAGGGAGCCCCACCTATGGCTACACCTTC.

The CDR3 sequence is CASSLPPTSGGPNTGELFF. Here the CDR3 DNA reads TGTGCCAGCAGTTTACCCCCGACTAGCGGGGGCCCTAACACCGGGGAGCTGTTTTTT. The chain links TRBV27 to TRBJ2-2, with 12 bases matching TRBD2. Germline lookup yields CDR1 MNHEY and CDR2 SMNVEV (reference sequence). V gave up 2 bases and J gave up 2 bases; unmatched junction bases: 9. The CDR3 covers 19 residues.

The gene calls are TRBV7-3 and TRBJ1-6, with TRBD1 as a possible D gene (6 bases). Trimming stripped 5 bases from V and 7 bases from J, with 12 bases between. Germline CDR1 and CDR2: SGHTA and FQGTGA. CDR3 length: 14 residues. The CDR3 DNA reads as TGTGCCAGCAGCGCCCAGGGGTGGAATTCACCCCTCCACTTT. It specifies CASSAQGWNSPLHF.

This clonotype was detected only a few times. The chain joins TRBV5-1 to TRBJ1-2; TRBD1 matches at 7 bases. Trimming cost V 3 bases and J 3 bases; bases outside gene matches: 5. CDR3 length equals 14 residues. The germline V gene has CDR1 SGHRS and CDR2 YFSETQ. The CDR3 loop reads CASSWDRVDYGYTF. The CDR3 DNA follows: TGCGCCAGCAGCTGGGACAGAGTAGACTATGGCTACACCTTC.

The chain joins TRBV29-1 to TRBJ2-3; TRBD1 matches 10 bases. CDR1 and CDR2 (germline): SQVTM, ANQGSEA. The CDR3 is 13 amino acids. J gave up 4 bases and V 8 bases, and 6 bases lay outside the gene matches. In DNA form, the CDR3 reads TGCAGCCCGATGACAGGGGGCGCAGATACGCAGTATTTT. Translated: CSPMTGGADTQYF.

This clonotype was detected only a few times. J is TRBJ1-5 and V is TRBV27, with unresolved D. The CDR3 length is 13 residues. The germline V gene encodes CDR1 MNHEY and CDR2 SMNVEV (reference sequence). Trimming removed 3 bases from V and 6 bases from J, with 9 bases in between. This chain's CDR3 is CASSLNVGQPQHF. The DNA of the CDR3 is TGTGCCAGCAGTTTGAACGTGGGTCAGCCCCAGCATTTT.

The rearrangement links TRBV11-2 to TRBJ2-3; D perhaps matches TRBD1 (5 bases). The V and J ends lost 4 bases and 0 bases respectively, with 14 bases between them. Per germline, CDR1 SGHAT and CDR2 FQNNGV. There are 16 residues in the CDR3. For the CDR3, the DNA is TGTGCCAGCAGCTCGAGGCTTGGGGCCAGCACAGATACGCAGTATTTT. It translates to CASSSRLGASTDTQYF. Drawing the rest from reference TRBV11-2 and TRBJ2-3, the complete variable domain is EAGVAQSPRYKIIEKRQSVAFWCNPISGHATLYWYQQILGQGPKLLIQFQNNGVVDDSQLPKDRFSAERLKGVDSTLKIQPAKLEDSAVYLCASSSRLGASTDTQYFGPGTRLTVL.

The V gene is TRBV4-1, the J gene TRBJ1-2; possibly TRBD1 for D (6 bases). CDR3 length: 15 amino acids. V was shortened by 2 bases and J by 2 bases, with 12 bases between the two germline ends. The germline CDR1 and CDR2 sequences are MGHRA and YSYEKL. The CDR3 here is CASSQITGTNYGYTF. CDR3 coding DNA: TGCGCCAGCAGCCAAATAACAGGGACGAACTATGGCTACACCTTC.

This clonotype has a handful of counts. This sequence joins TRBV21-1 and TRBJ2-2; TRBD2, the D gene given by the table, was not confirmed from the DNA. TRBV21-1 is a recognized pseudogene. This CDR3 has 16 amino acids. The CDR3 nucleotides read TGTGCCAGCAGACTAGGCCCGGGACCGTACACCGGGGAGCTGTTTTTT. Translating gives CASRLGPGPYTGELFF.

The chain has TRBV24-1 and TRBJ2-7, with a tentative D call TRBD1 (6 bases). CDR1 is KGHDR and CDR2 is SFDVKD in the germline V gene. The germline V and J ends were trimmed by 9 bases and 0 bases, with 14 bases remaining between them. The CDR3 is made up of 14 amino acids. The CDR3 reads CATQNRVISYEQYV. The CDR3 region has the DNA TGTGCCACCCAGAACAGGGTAATCTCCTACGAGCAGTACGTC.

This clonotype was detected only a few times. The rearrangement joins TRBV24-1 to TRBJ2-1; D is unclear. Germline assignment: CDR1 KGHDR and CDR2 SFDVKD. CDR3 length: 12 residues. The V gene lost 9 bases and the J gene lost 2 bases, with 7 bases spanning the gap. DNA for the CDR3: TGTGCCACCCAGTCTACCTACAATGAGCAGTTCTTC. Protein sequence: CATQSTYNEQFF.

The V gene is TRBV20-1, the J gene TRBJ2-1; 10 bases align to TRBD2. The CDR3 contains 14 residues. In germline, CDR1 is DFQATT, CDR2 SNEGSKA (reference sequence). V was pared by 1 base and J by 10 bases, with 7 bases of the junction left unmatched. The CDR3 sequence: CSARVASGGPEQFF. The CDR3 DNA is TGCAGTGCTAGAGTGGCTAGCGGGGGTCCGGAGCAGTTCTTC.

In this sample, this clonotype turned up a few times. This chain joins TRBV20-1 and TRBJ2-3; perhaps TRBD2 as D (6 bases). The CDR3 runs 18 residues. The V end was cut by 3 bases, the J end by 2 bases, with 24 bases between. Germline values: CDR1 DFQATT, CDR2 SNEGSKA (reference sequence). The DNA for the CDR3 is TGCAGTGCTAGTTCGATTATATCAGTGGGACTTAACACAGATACGCAGTATTTT. This gives the protein CSASSIISVGLNTDTQYF.

The genes are TRBV6-5 and TRBJ1-2; D uncertain. Germline-derived CDR1 and CDR2 are MNHEY and SVGAGI. The CDR3 spans 15 residues. Deletions cut 0 bases from V and 4 bases from J, with 12 bases between. DNA for the CDR3: TGTGCCAGCAGTTACTCGGCCAGAGCCATCTATGGCTACACCTTC. This encodes CASSYSARAIYGYTF.

This clonotype has just a few counts. The rearrangement uses TRBV6-1 and TRBJ2-3; D perhaps matches TRBD2 (6 bases). The CDR3 covers 14 residues. CDR1 MNHNS and CDR2 SASEGT come from the germline V gene. V lost 6 bases and J 4 bases, leaving 14 bases between the germline ends. In DNA form, the CDR3 reads TGTGCCAGCAGCTCCCCACGGGAGTCAGATACGCAGTATTTT. Translated, it gives CASSSPRESDTQYF.

This clonotype showed up just a few times. The gene calls are TRBV20-1 and TRBJ2-1; 8 nucleotides match TRBD2. Germline assignment: CDR1 DFQATT and CDR2 SNEGSKA (reference sequence). There are 15 residues in the CDR3. V dropped 2 bases and J dropped 5; count of bases not matched to a gene: 8. CDR3: CSARPGGAVDNEQFF. The CDR3 region has the DNA TGCAGTGCTAGACCCGGGGGGGCCGTTGACAATGAGCAGTTCTTC.

This clonotype came up a few times. The chain links TRBV10-2 to TRBJ2-7; unclear D gene. Germline V CDR1 and CDR2: WSHSY, SAAADI. The CDR3 spans 12 residues. V dropped 2 bases and J dropped 4 bases, with 6 bases sitting between them. As DNA, the CDR3 is TGCGCCAGCAGTGAGGGGCCTTACGAGCAGTACGTC. This sequence encodes CASSEGPYEQYV.

This chain connects TRBV24-1 to TRBJ2-1; TRBD2 matches at 9 bases. V gave up 4 bases and J gave up 2 bases; unmatched junction bases: 5. Germline CDR1 KGHDR, CDR2 SFDVKD. This CDR3 region has 16 residues. Here the CDR3 reads CATSEAGGGTYNEQFF. The CDR3 coding sequence is TGTGCCACCAGTGAAGCGGGGGGAGGCACCTACAATGAGCAGTTCTTC.

This clonotype was seen ten or more times. The genes are TRBV20-1 and TRBJ2-1, with TRBD2 matching 9 bases. The CDR3 sequence is 14 residues long. Germline V gene sequence: CDR1 DFQATT, CDR2 SNEGSKA (reference sequence). V gave up 6 bases and J gave up 7 bases; unmatched junction bases: 10. In nucleotides, the CDR3 is TGCAGTGCCTTAGGGCTAGCGGGATCAAATGAGCAGTTCTTC. Its protein is CSALGLAGSNEQFF.

This chain uses TRBV5-6 with TRBJ2-1; possible D gene TRBD2, 5 bases. The CDR3 has 14 amino acids. Germline V CDR1 and CDR2: SGHDT, YYEEEE. V shed 0 bases and J shed 8 bases, with 12 bases lying between them. CDR3 coding DNA: TGTGCCAGCAGCTTGGCGCAGGAGGCCCATGAGCAGTTCTTC. As protein: CASSLAQEAHEQFF.